What follows are 23 T cell receptor delta chains derived from one specimen sequenced in a study of Vδ1+ human thymocytes. No antigen has been identified for these receptors. Extracted RNA was reverse transcribed into cDNA. Multiplex PCR used pooled V-gene forward primers and a constant-region reverse primer to amplify CDR3s. With CATT, TCRdb re-called clones from the multiplex PCR reads. This repertoire shows about 53,000 delta-chain clones, less than 15% found once; its top ten account for 0.3% to 0.5%. Study observations and caveats: Highly polyclonal TRG and TRD repertoires with Gaussian CDR3 length distributions appeared in thymus.

The specimen sequenced was Vdelta1+ gamma-delta thymocytes from the thymus. The subset is: FACS-sorted CD3+ TCRalphabeta- TCRVdelta1+ TCRVdelta2- thymocytes. The source of these receptors is a girl under two years old who had congenital heart surgery.

The chain couples TRDV1 to TRDJ1; 7 bases are a match to TRDD2. The CDR3 is 16 amino acids. The germline gives CDR1 TSWWSYY, CDR2 QGS. V lost 4 bases, J lost 11 bases, and 19 bases stayed unmatched. The CDR3 sequence: CALGGSSFSYSRGLIF. DNA of the CDR3: TGTGCTCTTGGGGGGTCCTCTTTTTCCTACTCCCGAGGCCTCATCTTT.

The chain combines TRDV1 with TRDJ1, with TRDD3 matching over 8 bases. The CDR3 is 18 residues long. The trim removed 0 bases at V and 0 bases at J, leaving 9 bases unmatched. Germline V gene lookup returns CDR1 TSWWSYY and CDR2 QGS. The CDR3 protein is CALGELGGDTQYTDKLIF. In DNA form, the CDR3 reads TGTGCTCTTGGGGAACTAGGCGGGGATACCCAGTACACCGATAAACTCATCTTT.

The rearrangement links TRDV1 to TRDJ1, with 8 bases fitting TRDD3. Germline CDR1 reads TSWWSYY; CDR2 reads QGS. The CDR3 contains 22 residues. The junction had 29 bases not matched to a gene; V was cut back by 0 bases and J by 8 bases. CDR3 loop: CALGELLLPLGETRPGPIKLIF. The CDR3 region has the DNA TGTGCTCTTGGGGAACTGCTCCTACCTCTGGGGGAGACTAGGCCGGGCCCGATAAAACTCATCTTT.

The chain uses TRDV1 and TRDJ1, with 9 bases matching TRDD3. Germline CDR1 TSWWSYY, CDR2 QGS. Trimming at V came to 1 base and at J to 0 bases, leaving 30 bases not matched to a gene. CDR3 length: 25 residues. The CDR3 region has the DNA TGTGCTCTTGGGGAACGTCCCTTCCCACTAGGGGAAGGGAACTGGGGGAGGAAGGACACCGATAAACTCATCTTT. Its protein product is CALGERPFPLGEGNWGRKDTDKLIF.

The chain has TRDV2 and TRDJ3; the match to TRDD3 covers 9 bases. J lost 2 bases, V lost 5 bases, and 12 bases had no gene match. The germline V gene has CDR1 GEAIGNYY and CDR2 EKD. CDR3 length equals 19 residues. The CDR3 DNA sequence: TGTGCCTGTGGAATGCATGGGGGGATACACCCCTGGGACACCCGACAGATGTTTTTC. As protein: CACGMHGGIHPWDTRQMFF.

V and J are TRDV1 and TRDJ1; no clear D. The CDR3 is 19 amino acids. Germline CDR1 is TSWWSYY and CDR2 is QGS. Trimming removed 4 bases at V and 0 bases at J, with 24 bases between. CDR3 amino acids: CALGAPKKRSSAYTDKLIF. DNA for the CDR3: TGTGCTCTTGGGGCTCCGAAGAAGCGCTCTTCGGCGTACACCGATAAACTCATCTTT.

This clone has a handful of counts. The rearrangement links TRDV1 to TRDJ1; TRDD3 matches 7 bases. The CDR3 contains 20 residues. The V and J ends lost 0 bases and 1 base, in that order; junction bases with no gene match: 17. From germline, CDR1 is TSWWSYY and CDR2 QGS. This CDR3 reads CALGELEVLSPTGATDKLIF. CDR3 coding DNA: TGTGCTCTTGGGGAACTAGAGGTTCTGTCGCCTACTGGGGCCACCGATAAACTCATCTTT.

The table lists this clone with a few counts. The chain carries TRDV1 and TRDJ1; 13 bases are shared with TRDD3. The CDR3 length is 19 residues. V lost 1 base and J lost 1; bases outside the gene matches: 9. CDR1 is TSWWSYY and CDR2 is QGS in the germline V gene. The CDR3 sequence: CALGEPGLLGDTRTDKLIF. CDR3 nucleotides: TGTGCTCTTGGGGAACCTGGGCTACTGGGGGATACGCGCACCGATAAACTCATCTTT.

This clone turned up a few times. V is TRDV1 and J is TRDJ1, with 9 bases that match TRDD3. V dropped 1 base and J dropped 0; count of bases not matched to a gene: 21. The CDR3 has 22 amino acids. Germline V CDR1 and CDR2: TSWWSYY, QGS. The CDR3 is CALGERRLSSKGDTAYTDKLIF. The CDR3 DNA follows: TGTGCTCTTGGGGAACGTCGACTCTCGAGTAAGGGGGATACCGCGTACACCGATAAACTCATCTTT.

The V call is TRDV1, the J call TRDJ1; 11 positions match TRDD3. Germline values: CDR1 TSWWSYY, CDR2 QGS. CDR3 length equals 21 residues. The junction had 20 bases not matched to a gene; V was cut back by 5 bases and J by 0 bases. The CDR3 nucleotides are TGTGCTCTTGGGTCCCTTCCCCCCGTCTGGGGGATACCGGACTACACCGATAAACTCATCTTT. Amino acid sequence: CALGSLPPVWGIPDYTDKLIF.

The chain carries TRDV1 and TRDJ1; possible D gene TRDD3, 10 bases. Deletions cut 4 bases from V and 0 bases from J, with 36 bases between. This CDR3 has 23 amino acids. Germline values: CDR1 TSWWSYY, CDR2 QGS. The chain's CDR3 is CALGGLMKPSYKGTGGYTDKLIF. The DNA for the CDR3 is TGTGCTCTTGGGGGACTGATGAAGCCTTCCTACAAGGGTACTGGGGGATACACCGATAAACTCATCTTT.

This rearrangement joins TRDV1 to TRDJ1; 12 bases are shared with TRDD3. Germline CDR1 reads TSWWSYY; CDR2 reads QGS. This CDR3 has 20 residues. V dropped 2 bases and J dropped 3; count of bases not matched to a gene: 16. DNA for the CDR3: TGTGCTCTTGGGGAAGGCCCTATAGGCCGGTACTGGGGGATACCCGATAAACTCATCTTT. It is translated as CALGEGPIGRYWGIPDKLIF.

This clone was recorded a few times. The rearrangement links TRDV1 to TRDJ1; either TRDD2 or TRDD3 may supply D (6 bases each). Germline-derived CDR1 and CDR2 are TSWWSYY and QGS. This CDR3 comprises 19 residues. V was trimmed by 2 bases and J by 2 bases, leaving 24 bases between them. The CDR3 is CALGESYDPFRWGTDKLIF. DNA for the CDR3: TGTGCTCTTGGGGAATCCTACGACCCCTTCCGGTGGGGGACCGATAAACTCATCTTT.

This clone was picked up a small number of times. This sequence joins TRDV1 and TRDJ1; TRDD3 matches 8 bases. CDR3 size: 19 residues. The V and J ends lost 4 bases and 2 bases, in that order; junction bases with no gene match: 18. CDR1 is TSWWSYY, CDR2 QGS, per germline. Here the CDR3 reads CALGVNPRTGGIETDKLIF. The CDR3 DNA reads as TGTGCTCTTGGGGTCAATCCTAGAACTGGGGGTATAGAGACCGATAAACTCATCTTT.

This clone was counted between two and nine times. The J gene is TRDJ1, the V gene TRDV1; D unresolved. The CDR3 length is 23 residues. CDR1 is TSWWSYY, CDR2 QGS, per germline. V shed 1 base and J shed 0 bases, with 33 bases lying between them. CDR3 in DNA: TGTGCTCTTGGGGAACCTCTTGGCCCCACCGCGACCCTCCCTGAAAAGTACACCGATAAACTCATCTTT. Translating it yields CALGEPLGPTATLPEKYTDKLIF.

This clone was seen a few times. V is TRDV1 and J is TRDJ1; D perhaps matches TRDD3 (6 bases). The CDR3 is 18 residues long. Germline V CDR1 and CDR2: TSWWSYY, QGS. Trimming took 4 bases from V and 2 from J, leaving 23 bases between them. The CDR3 region has the DNA TGTGCTCTTGGGGGGGGATTCCCACCGTACTGGGTGACCGATAAACTCATCTTT. Protein sequence: CALGGGFPPYWVTDKLIF.

Sample share makes this clone medium-sized. This chain joins TRDV2 and TRDJ1; possibly TRDD3 for D (6 bases). This CDR3 region has 14 residues. Deletions cut 5 bases from V and 0 bases from J, with 12 bases between. Germline V lookup: CDR1 GEAIGNYY, CDR2 EKD. Here the CDR3 reads CACAWIQYTDKLIF. CDR3 in DNA: TGTGCCTGTGCGTGGATACAGTACACCGATAAACTCATCTTT.

The chain carries TRDV1 and TRDJ1, with 7 bases aligning to TRDD2. Germline assignment: CDR1 TSWWSYY and CDR2 QGS. The CDR3 is 16 amino acids. J lost 2 bases, V lost 4 bases, and 10 bases had no gene match. CDR3 coding DNA: TGTGCTCTTGGGGCCTTCCTTCCTTCCATTACCGATAAACTCATCTTT. Protein product: CALGAFLPSITDKLIF.

This clone was recorded a few times. The chain joins TRAV29/DV5 to TRDJ1, with D perhaps TRDD2 (5 bases). V lost 0 bases and J lost 8, with 41 bases in between. The CDR3 totals 22 residues. Germline V CDR1 and CDR2: NSMFDY, ISSIKDK. CDR3 bases: TGTGCAGCAAGCGGGTATAGGGTACCCTACAAAGGTTTTGGGAGGTTGTCAGGAAAACTCATCTTT. It codes for CAASGYRVPYKGFGRLSGKLIF.

This clone was counted only a few times. J is TRDJ1 and V is TRDV1, with 8 positions matching TRDD3. V lost 1 base, J lost 2 bases, and 12 bases stayed unmatched. Germline CDR1 is TSWWSYY and CDR2 is QGS. The CDR3 runs to 18 residues. The DNA of the CDR3 is TGTGCTCTTGGGGAACCCTTTACTGGGGGCTTTACAACCGATAAACTCATCTTT. Translated: CALGEPFTGGFTTDKLIF.

This clone was counted between two and nine times. The chain recombines TRDV1 with TRDJ1, with D perhaps TRDD3 (6 bases). With 2 bases removed from V and 1 base from J, the gap between germline ends came to 26 bases. Germline-derived CDR1 and CDR2 are TSWWSYY and QGS. The CDR3 length is 20 residues. The CDR3 DNA reads as TGTGCTCTTGGGGAAGAACAGATACGAGAGGTGGGGATCGGCACCGATAAACTCATCTTT. As protein: CALGEEQIREVGIGTDKLIF.

This clone was found a few times. The chain carries TRDV1 and TRDJ1; 8 bases map to TRDD3. The CDR3 is made up of 20 amino acids. In germline, CDR1 is TSWWSYY, CDR2 QGS. V was pared by 4 bases and J by 5 bases, with 24 bases of the junction left unmatched. The CDR3 here is CALGANPGGLVWGISDKLIF. CDR3 nucleotide sequence: TGTGCTCTTGGGGCCAATCCAGGGGGACTCGTGTGGGGGATTTCTGATAAACTCATCTTT.

The chain has TRDV1 and TRDJ1; D is unclear. Germline CDR1 TSWWSYY, CDR2 QGS. This CDR3 spans 14 amino acids. Trimming took 2 bases from V and 5 from J, leaving 12 bases between them. CDR3 in DNA: TGTGCTCTTGGGGAATCGATAAGGGTTGATAAACTCATCTTT. Its translation: CALGESIRVDKLIF.